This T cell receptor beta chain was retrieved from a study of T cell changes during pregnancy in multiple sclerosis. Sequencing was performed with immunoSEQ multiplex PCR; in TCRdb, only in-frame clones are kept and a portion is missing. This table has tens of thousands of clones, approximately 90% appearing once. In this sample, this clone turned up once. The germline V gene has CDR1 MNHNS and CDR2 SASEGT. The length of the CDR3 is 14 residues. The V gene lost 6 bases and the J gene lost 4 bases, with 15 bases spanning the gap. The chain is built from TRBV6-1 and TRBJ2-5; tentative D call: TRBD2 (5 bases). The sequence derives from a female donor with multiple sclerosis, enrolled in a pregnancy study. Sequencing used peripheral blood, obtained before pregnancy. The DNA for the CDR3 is TGTGCCAGCAGATTACTAGTTTCCCCAGAGACCCAGTACTTC. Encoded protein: CASRLLVSPETQYF.